These 15 T cell receptor beta chains were sequenced from one sample in a study of blood T cell dynamics during melanoma immunotherapy. Documented time point: week 3, after first cycle of checkpoint inhibitor. Here immunoSEQ multiplex PCR was the method, and the copy in TCRdb shows in-frame clones only, minus some. The sample has 15,000 to 20,000 clones, about 94% seen once. Sequencing was performed on effector memory CD8+ T cells from blood, taken from a patient treated with checkpoint blockade. These receptors originate from a human donor with melanoma.

This chain links TRBV5-5 with TRBJ2-1, with D perhaps matching TRBD1 or TRBD2 (5 bases each). CDR1 and CDR2 from the germline V gene are SGHKS and YYEKEE (reference sequence). V lost 0 bases, J lost 3 bases, and 10 bases lay in between. The CDR3 contains 15 residues. CDR3 DNA sequence: TGTGCCAGCAGCTTGGTGGGGACGAGCTACAATGAGCAGTTCTTC. Translating it yields CASSLVGTSYNEQFF.

The chain recombines TRBV19 with TRBJ2-7; 7 bases agree with TRBD2. Germline CDR1 and CDR2: LNHDA and SQIVND (reference sequence). With 1 base clipped from V and 0 bases from J, the junction kept 3 bases outside the gene matches. The CDR3 covers 15 residues. CDR3 DNA sequence: TGTGCCAGTAGTATAGCACTAGCGAACTCCTACGAGCAGTACTTC. Protein product: CASSIALANSYEQYF.

With respect to this clone: This sample also contains other DNA sequences that code for the same CDR3. V usage is TRBV7-9 and J usage is TRBJ2-5; D is undetermined. Trimming shortened V by 11 bases and J by 5 bases, and 12 bases separated the two germline ends. The V gene's germline CDR1 is SEHNR and CDR2 FQNEAQ (reference sequence). This CDR3 spans 11 amino acids. DNA for the CDR3: TGTGCCGTCAGCCCCCTGGAGACCCAGTACTTC. Protein product: CAVSPLETQYF.

CDR3 DNA sequence: TGTGCCAGCAGCGTTTCACTTAGACAGGGGGACGAGCAGTACTTC. Encoded protein: CASSVSLRQGDEQYF. J is TRBJ2-7 and V is TRBV9; 9 positions agree with TRBD1. The trim removed 2 bases at V and 5 bases at J, leaving 8 bases unmatched. From germline, CDR1 is SGDLS and CDR2 YYNGEE. The CDR3 runs to 15 residues.

The chain couples TRBV27 to TRBJ1-5; D is unclear. V was pared by 9 bases and J by 2 bases, with 14 bases between. The germline V gene has CDR1 MNHEY and CDR2 SMNVEV (reference sequence). This CDR3 region has 14 residues. CDR3 nucleotide sequence: TGTGCCAGTAGTACACTGAGGGGCAATCAGCCCCAGCATTTT. It codes for CASSTLRGNQPQHF.

This clone was seen once. CDR3 in amino acids: CASSQVASENPQDIQYF. CDR3 sequence (DNA): TGTGCCAGCAGCCAAGTCGCTAGCGAAAACCCGCAGGACATTCAGTACTTC. V is TRBV4-2 and J is TRBJ2-4; TRBD2 is a possible D gene (6 bases). Trimming removed 1 base from V and 8 bases from J, with 21 bases in between. The CDR3 sequence is 17 residues long. Germline CDR1 reads LGHNA; CDR2 reads YNFKEQ.

The chain couples TRBV10-2 to TRBJ1-5; TRBD1 might be the D (5 bases). The CDR3 runs to 16 residues. V was trimmed by 3 bases and J by 9 bases, leaving 21 bases between them. The germline V gene encodes CDR1 WSHSY and CDR2 SAAADI. CDR3 amino acids: CASSDLGGDKRSPQHF. In nucleotides, the CDR3 is TGCGCCAGCAGTGATTTGGGGGGTGATAAGCGTTCGCCCCAGCATTTT.

V gene TRBV28 combines with J gene TRBJ2-2, with D perhaps TRBD1 (6 bases). Germline V gene data show CDR1 as MDHEN and CDR2 as SYDVKM. V was shortened by 3 bases and J by 6 bases, with 23 bases between the two germline ends. CDR3 length: 18 amino acids. The CDR3 bases are TGTGCCAGCAGTTTCTTCAGGGGTAGTTCTCGTGGTTCCGGGGAGCTGTTTTTT. Encoded protein: CASSFFRGSSRGSGELFF.

Written as DNA, the CDR3 is TGTGCCAGCAGCTTAGATCTAGCCTACGAGCAGTACTTC. Translating gives CASSLDLAYEQYF. This chain joins TRBV7-8 and TRBJ2-7, with no clear D. The CDR3 runs 13 residues. Germline loops: CDR1 SGHVS, CDR2 FQNEAQ. The V end was cut by 1 base, the J end by 2 bases, with 6 bases between.

The rearrangement uses TRBV15 and TRBJ2-5; no definite D call. V gave up 4 bases and J gave up 2 bases, with 11 bases separating them. The CDR3 covers 14 residues. Germline lookup yields CDR1 LNHNV and CDR2 YYDKDF (reference sequence). CDR3 in DNA: TGTGCCACCAGCATGGAGTTGGCTCAAGAGACCCAGTACTTC. It is translated as CATSMELAQETQYF.

The gene calls are TRBV5-1 and TRBJ1-1; D uncertain. CDR1 and CDR2 (germline): SGHRS, YFSETQ. The V and J ends lost 0 bases and 4 bases respectively, with 16 bases between them. There are 16 residues in the CDR3. CDR3 protein: CASSLVGGLGSTEAFF. The CDR3 nucleotides are TGCGCCAGCAGCTTGGTAGGCGGACTGGGGAGCACTGAAGCTTTCTTT.

The chain uses TRBV13 and TRBJ2-7; no firm D call. V dropped 4 bases and J dropped 0 bases, with 1 base sitting between them. The CDR3 sequence is 11 residues long. Germline V gives CDR1 PRHDT, CDR2 FYEKMQ (reference sequence). The CDR3 DNA is TGTGCCAGCAGCTCCTCCTACGAGCAGTACTTC. Encoded protein: CASSSSYEQYF. Looking up the rest from reference TRBV13 and TRBJ2-7 gives the full variable domain: AAGVIQSPRHLIKEKRETATLKCYPIPRHDTVYWYQQGPGQDPQFLISFYEKMQSDKGSIPDRFSAQQFSDYHSELNMSSLELGDSALYFCASSSSYEQYFGPGTRLTVT.

The chain couples TRBV5-1 to TRBJ2-5; D gene unclear. The CDR3 runs 15 residues. Germline V CDR1 and CDR2: SGHRS, YFSETQ. Deletions cut 5 bases from V and 4 bases from J, with 18 bases between. This CDR3 is CASSDKGPVRETQYF. The CDR3 DNA reads as TGCGCCAGCAGTGACAAAGGACCAGTGAGAGAGACCCAGTACTTC.

The genes are TRBV27 and TRBJ1-2; D ambiguous. The CDR3 has 13 residues. The ends were cut back, 5 bases at V and 8 bases at J, with 15 bases in the middle. Germline V lookup: CDR1 MNHEY, CDR2 SMNVEV (reference sequence). CDR3 loop: CASSPLASYGYTF. The CDR3, as DNA: TGTGCCAGCAGTCCCCTCGCGAGCTACGGCTACACCTTC.

The V and J genes are TRBV7-8 and TRBJ2-3, with D possibly TRBD2 on 5 matching bases. V gave up 1 base and J gave up 7 bases, with 12 bases separating them. Germline V gene lookup returns CDR1 SGHVS and CDR2 FQNEAQ. This CDR3 region has 14 residues. CDR3 sequence: CASSLDLGDYTQYF. CDR3 bases: TGTGCCAGCAGCTTAGATTTGGGAGACTATACGCAGTATTTT.